This paragraph covers one T cell receptor beta chain sequence. What it binds is unknown. CDR1 and CDR2 (germline): SGHKS, YYEKEE (reference sequence). The CDR3 extends over 17 amino acids. Losses at the gene ends were 4 bases for V and 5 bases for J; bases not matched to a gene: 14. The libraries were made with immunoSEQ v3. Clones were sequenced by immunoSEQ multiplex PCR, and TCRdb holds only the in-frame ones, with some missing. This table has approximately 17,000 clones, 75% to 80% appearing once. The data are from a study of TIL therapy for anti-PD-1-resistant metastatic lung cancer. Study as a whole: Median patient age was around 50, ranging about 35-80 years. Half of patients were current or former smokers.

Time point given: pre-treatment sample, taken before nivolumab and TIL therapy. Study-wide points: This highly selected cohort may not generalize to typical lung cancer patients.

This sample comprised blood, obtained at baseline. The chain carries TRBV5-5 and TRBJ1-4; 7 nucleotides line up with TRBD1. This receptor was identified in a person aged 25-79 years with non-small cell lung cancer. CDR3 bases: TGTGCCAGCAGCGAGGGACAGCCAAATTTCAAGAATGAAAAACTGTTTTTT. Protein product: CASSEGQPNFKNEKLFF.